Listed below are T cell receptor beta chains from one sample, sequenced in a study of T cell responses to AZD1222 COVID-19 vaccine. The method was immunoSEQ multiplex PCR; TCRdb's version includes in-frame clones alone and lacks a portion of them. The table has 77,000 or so clones, 85% to 90% seen once. The source material was peripheral blood, sampled on day 0 of AZD1222 vaccination. Every receptor here comes from an adult in good health. CDR3s leave out the opening cysteine and the closing phenylalanine or tryptophan.

>TRBJ1-2|TRBV6-5
ASSSGTGGSRDGYT
>TRBJ2-1|TRBV7-9
ASSPGLAGDLSYNEQF
>TRBJ1-5|TRBV28
ASSLSARGNQPQH
>TRBJ2-1|TRBV28
ASSLGGRDEQF
>TRBJ1-1|TRBV3-1/TRBV3-2
ASSHGRDEAF
>TRBJ1-1|TRBV6-5
ASSGEKAEAF
>TRBJ2-1|TRBV5-1
ASSSVVTGGNEQF
>TRBJ1-5|TRBV19
ASSPPGTGLQPQH
>TRBJ2-7|TRBV11-1
ASRATGVAGNEQY
>TRBJ2-1|TRBV7-9
ASSSPGLVVGEQF
>TRBJ1-6|TRBV7-9
ASSSPWDREGSPLH
>TRBJ2-5|TRBV9
ASSVDEYQETQY
>TRBJ2-7|TRBV5-4
ASTRTGGTYEQY
>TRBJ2-1|TRBV11-2
ASSPGLAGYNEQF
>TRBJ2-3|TRBV5-4
ASSSTTDTQY
>TRBJ2-7|TRBV19
ASSIQTGVGYEQY
>TRBJ1-1|TRBV6-6
ASRFPGNTEAF
>TRBJ1-3|TRBV18
ASSPVTGLSGTIY
>TRBJ2-3|TRBV3-1/TRBV3-2
ASRYRGREDTQY
>TRBJ1-2|TRBV12-3/TRBV12-4
ASGLDGVRGYT
>TRBJ2-1|TRBV6-5
ASSKRTGWDNEQF
>TRBJ2-7|TRBV19
ASRAGGTQNPTYEQY
>TRBJ1-5|TRBV19
ASSILSGGVINQPQH
>TRBJ2-7|TRBV7-6
ASSPGGEQY
>TRBJ2-6|TRBV3-1/TRBV3-2
ASSQDMRAGANVLT
>TRBJ1-2|TRBV24-1
ATSDRQNYGYT
>TRBJ2-1|TRBV29-1
SAWDLSSYNEQF
>TRBJ2-1|TRBV28
ASSTPGDGVL
>TRBJ2-1|TRBV15
ATSRDISSGSYNEQF
>TRBJ2-1|TRBV19
ASMRTSGRTYHEQF
>TRBJ2-1|TRBV5-1
ASSLGASGLNEQF
>TRBJ2-6|TRBV28
ASAGVRLGANVLT
>TRBJ1-2|TRBV19
ASSIQADPNYGYT
>TRBJ2-7|TRBV6-5
ASSVNRGRGNEQY
>TRBJ1-2|TRBV5-3
ARSLGQGNDGYT
>TRBJ1-1|TRBV4-1
ASSQGSPANTEAF
>TRBJ2-2|TRBV4-3
ASSQVVNTGELF
>TRBJ2-3|TRBV18
ASSPDPDTQY
>TRBJ2-4|TRBV3-1/TRBV3-2
ASSQGRTGGFAKNIQY
>TRBJ2-7|TRBV7-2
ASSLGLGSIGPYEQY
>TRBJ2-7|TRBV3-1/TRBV3-2
ASSQDSGQGFGEQY
>TRBJ2-3|TRBV7-3
ASSGQSNTQY
>TRBJ1-3|TRBV19
ASSTRDRPGNTIY